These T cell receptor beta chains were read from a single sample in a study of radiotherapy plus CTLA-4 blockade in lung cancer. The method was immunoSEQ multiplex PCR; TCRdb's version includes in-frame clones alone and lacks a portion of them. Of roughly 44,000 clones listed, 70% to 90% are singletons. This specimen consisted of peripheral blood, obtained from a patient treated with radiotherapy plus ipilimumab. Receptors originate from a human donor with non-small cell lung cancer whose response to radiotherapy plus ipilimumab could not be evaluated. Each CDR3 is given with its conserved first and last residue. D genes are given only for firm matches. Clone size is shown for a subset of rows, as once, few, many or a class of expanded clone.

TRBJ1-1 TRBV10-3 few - TGTGCCATCAGTGAGCGCACAGGCTGGGGCACTGAAGCTTTCTTT CAISERTGWGTEAFF
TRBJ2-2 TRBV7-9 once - TGTGCCAGCAGCTCCCCTAGGACAGAGCAGAACACCGGGGAGCTGTTTTTT CASSSPRTEQNTGELFF
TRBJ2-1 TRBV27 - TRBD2 TGTGCCAGCAGTCCTACCACTAGCGGGGGTCTCTACAATGAGCAGTTCTTC CASSPTTSGGLYNEQFF
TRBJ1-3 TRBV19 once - TGTGCCAGTAGTCTACAGGGACGAGGAAACACCATATATTTT CASSLQGRGNTIYF
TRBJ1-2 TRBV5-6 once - TGTGCCAGCAGGCCACAGGGATCCAACTATGGCTACACCTTC CASRPQGSNYGYTF
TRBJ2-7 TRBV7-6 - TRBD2 TGTGCCAGCAGCTTAGATAGCGGGGCCTACGAGCAGTACTTC CASSLDSGAYEQYF
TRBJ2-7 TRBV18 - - TGTGCCAGCTCACCACGGACGGACTCCTACGAGCAGTACTTC CASSPRTDSYEQYF
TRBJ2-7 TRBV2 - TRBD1 TGTGCCAATTCCCGGGACAGCTCCTACGAGCAGTACTTC CANSRDSSYEQYF
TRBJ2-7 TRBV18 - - TGTGCCAGCTCTTCCGGGGGTGGGTCCTACGAGCAGTACTTC CASSSGGGSYEQYF
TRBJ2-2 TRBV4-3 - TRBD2 TGCGCCAGCAGCCAAGGACTAGCGGGAGATTTAAGGGAGCTGTTTTTT CASSQGLAGDLRELFF